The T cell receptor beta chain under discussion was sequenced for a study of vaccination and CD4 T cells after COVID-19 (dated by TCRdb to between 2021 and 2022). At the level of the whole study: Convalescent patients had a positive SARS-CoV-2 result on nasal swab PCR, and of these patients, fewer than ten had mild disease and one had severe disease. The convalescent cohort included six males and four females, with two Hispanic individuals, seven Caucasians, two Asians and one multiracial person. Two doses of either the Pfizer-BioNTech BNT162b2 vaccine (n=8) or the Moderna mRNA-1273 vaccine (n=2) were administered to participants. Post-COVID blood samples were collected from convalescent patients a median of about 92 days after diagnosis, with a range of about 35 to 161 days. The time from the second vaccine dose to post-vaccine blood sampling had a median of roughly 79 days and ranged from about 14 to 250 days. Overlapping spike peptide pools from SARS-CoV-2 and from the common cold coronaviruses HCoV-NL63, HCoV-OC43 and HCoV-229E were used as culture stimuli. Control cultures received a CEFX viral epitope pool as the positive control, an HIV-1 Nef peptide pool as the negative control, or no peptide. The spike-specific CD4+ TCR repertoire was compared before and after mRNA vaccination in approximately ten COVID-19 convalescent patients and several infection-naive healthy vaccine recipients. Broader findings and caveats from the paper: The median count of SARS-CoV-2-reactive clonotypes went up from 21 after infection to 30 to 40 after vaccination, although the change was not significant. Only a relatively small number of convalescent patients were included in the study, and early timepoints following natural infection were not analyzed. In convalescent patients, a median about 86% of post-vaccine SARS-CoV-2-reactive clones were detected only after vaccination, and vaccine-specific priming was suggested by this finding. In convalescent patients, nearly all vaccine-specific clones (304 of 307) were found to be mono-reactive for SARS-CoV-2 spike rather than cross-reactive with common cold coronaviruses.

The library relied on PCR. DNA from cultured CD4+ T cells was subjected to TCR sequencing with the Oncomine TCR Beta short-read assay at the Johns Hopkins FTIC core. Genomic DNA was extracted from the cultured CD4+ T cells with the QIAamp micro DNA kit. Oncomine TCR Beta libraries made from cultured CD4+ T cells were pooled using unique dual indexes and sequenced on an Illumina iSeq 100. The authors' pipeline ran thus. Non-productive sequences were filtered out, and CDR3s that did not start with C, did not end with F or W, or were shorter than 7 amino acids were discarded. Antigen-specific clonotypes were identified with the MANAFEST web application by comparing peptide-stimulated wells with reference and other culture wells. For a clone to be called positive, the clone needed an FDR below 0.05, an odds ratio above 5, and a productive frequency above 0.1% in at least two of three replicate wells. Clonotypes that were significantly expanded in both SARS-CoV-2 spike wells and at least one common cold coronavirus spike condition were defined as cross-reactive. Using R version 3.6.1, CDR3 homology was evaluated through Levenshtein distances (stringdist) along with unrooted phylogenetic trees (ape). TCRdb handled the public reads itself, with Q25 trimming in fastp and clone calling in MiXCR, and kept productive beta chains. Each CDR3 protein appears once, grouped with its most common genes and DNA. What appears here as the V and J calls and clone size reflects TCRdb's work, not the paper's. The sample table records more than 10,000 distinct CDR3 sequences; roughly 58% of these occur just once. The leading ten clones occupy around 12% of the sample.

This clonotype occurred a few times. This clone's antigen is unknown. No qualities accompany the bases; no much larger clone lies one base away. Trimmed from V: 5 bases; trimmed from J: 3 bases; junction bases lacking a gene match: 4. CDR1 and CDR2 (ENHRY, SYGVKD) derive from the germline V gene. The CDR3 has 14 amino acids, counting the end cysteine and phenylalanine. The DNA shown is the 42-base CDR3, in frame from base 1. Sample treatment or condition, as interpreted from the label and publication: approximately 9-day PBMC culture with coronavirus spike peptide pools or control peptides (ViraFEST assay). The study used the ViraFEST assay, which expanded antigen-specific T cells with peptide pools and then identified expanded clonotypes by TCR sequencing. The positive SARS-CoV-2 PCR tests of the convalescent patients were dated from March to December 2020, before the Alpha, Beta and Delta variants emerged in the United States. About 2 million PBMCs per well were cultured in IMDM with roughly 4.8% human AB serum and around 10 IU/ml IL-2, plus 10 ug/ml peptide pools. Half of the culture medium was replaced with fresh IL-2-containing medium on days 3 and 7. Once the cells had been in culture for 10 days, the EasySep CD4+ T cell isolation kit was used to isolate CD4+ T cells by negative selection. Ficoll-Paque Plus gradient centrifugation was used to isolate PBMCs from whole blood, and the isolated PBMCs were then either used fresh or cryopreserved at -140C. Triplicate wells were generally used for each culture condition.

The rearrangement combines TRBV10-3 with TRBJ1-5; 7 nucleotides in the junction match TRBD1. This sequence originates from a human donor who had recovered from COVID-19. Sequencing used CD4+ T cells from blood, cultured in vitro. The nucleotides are TGTGCCATCAGTCCCAGGGGGGACAATCAGCCCCAGCATTTT. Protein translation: CAISPRGDNQPQHF.